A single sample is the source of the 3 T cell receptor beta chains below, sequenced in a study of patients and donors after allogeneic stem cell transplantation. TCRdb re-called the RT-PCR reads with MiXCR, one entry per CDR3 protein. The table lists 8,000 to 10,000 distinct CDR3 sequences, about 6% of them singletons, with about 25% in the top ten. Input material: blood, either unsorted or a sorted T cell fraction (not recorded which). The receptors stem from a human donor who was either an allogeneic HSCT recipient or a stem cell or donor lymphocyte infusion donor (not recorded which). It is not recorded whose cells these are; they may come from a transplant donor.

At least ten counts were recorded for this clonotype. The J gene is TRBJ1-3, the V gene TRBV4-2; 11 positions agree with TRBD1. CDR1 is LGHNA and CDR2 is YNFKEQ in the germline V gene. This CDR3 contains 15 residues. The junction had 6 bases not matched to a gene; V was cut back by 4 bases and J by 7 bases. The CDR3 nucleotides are TGTGCCAGCAGCCTCGAAGGACAGGGGGCGAACACCATATATTTT. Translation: CASSLEGQGANTIYF.

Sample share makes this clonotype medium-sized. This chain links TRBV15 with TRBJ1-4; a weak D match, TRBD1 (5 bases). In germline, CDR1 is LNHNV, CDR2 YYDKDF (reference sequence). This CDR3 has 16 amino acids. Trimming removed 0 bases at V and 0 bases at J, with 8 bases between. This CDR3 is CATSRDLTATNEKLFF. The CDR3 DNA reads TGTGCCACCAGCAGAGATCTGACAGCAACTAATGAAAAACTGTTTTTT.

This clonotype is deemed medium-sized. CDR3 sequence: CASSQLSTELFF. The CDR3 bases are TGTGCCAGCAGCCAGTTATCTACGGAACTGTTTTTT. The rearrangement uses TRBV21-1 and TRBJ1-4. TRBV21-1 is a pseudogene. The CDR3 is 12 amino acids.